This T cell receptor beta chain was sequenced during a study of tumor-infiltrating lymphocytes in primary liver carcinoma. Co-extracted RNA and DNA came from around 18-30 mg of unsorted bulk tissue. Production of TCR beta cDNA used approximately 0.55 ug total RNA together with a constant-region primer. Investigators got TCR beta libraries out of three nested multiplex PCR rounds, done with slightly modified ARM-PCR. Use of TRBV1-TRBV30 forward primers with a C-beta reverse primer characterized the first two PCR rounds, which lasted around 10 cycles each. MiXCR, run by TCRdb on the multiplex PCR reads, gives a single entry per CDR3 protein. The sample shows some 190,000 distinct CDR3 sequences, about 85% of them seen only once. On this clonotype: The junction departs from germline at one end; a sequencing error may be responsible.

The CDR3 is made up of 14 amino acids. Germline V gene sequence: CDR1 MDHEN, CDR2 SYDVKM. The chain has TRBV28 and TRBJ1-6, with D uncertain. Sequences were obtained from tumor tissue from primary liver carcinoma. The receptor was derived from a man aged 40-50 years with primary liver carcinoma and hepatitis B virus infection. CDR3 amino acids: CPSSLAGLNSPLNF. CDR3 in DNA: TGTCCCAGTAGTTTAGCCGGGTTAAATTCACCCCTCAACTTT.